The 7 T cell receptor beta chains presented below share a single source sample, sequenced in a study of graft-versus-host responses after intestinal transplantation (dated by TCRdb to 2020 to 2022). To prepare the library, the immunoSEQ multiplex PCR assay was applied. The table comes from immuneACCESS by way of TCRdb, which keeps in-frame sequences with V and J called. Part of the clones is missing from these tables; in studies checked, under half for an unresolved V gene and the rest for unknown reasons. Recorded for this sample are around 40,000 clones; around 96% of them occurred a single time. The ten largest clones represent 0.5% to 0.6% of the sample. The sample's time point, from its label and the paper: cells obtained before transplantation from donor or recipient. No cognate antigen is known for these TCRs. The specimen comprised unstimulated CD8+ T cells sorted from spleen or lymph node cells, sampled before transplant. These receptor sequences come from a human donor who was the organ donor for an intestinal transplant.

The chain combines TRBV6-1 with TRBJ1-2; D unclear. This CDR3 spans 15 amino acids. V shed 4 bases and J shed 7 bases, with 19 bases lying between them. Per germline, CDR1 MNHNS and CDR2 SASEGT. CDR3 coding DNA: TGTGCCAGCAGTGTGGTGGTGCAAGGGAGGGCTGGCTACACCTTC. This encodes CASSVVVQGRAGYTF.

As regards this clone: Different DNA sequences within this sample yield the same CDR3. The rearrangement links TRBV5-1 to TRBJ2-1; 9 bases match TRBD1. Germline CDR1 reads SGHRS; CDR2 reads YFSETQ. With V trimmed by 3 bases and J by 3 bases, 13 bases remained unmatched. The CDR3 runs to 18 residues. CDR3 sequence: CASSSTGGGGLDYNEQFF. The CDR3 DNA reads TGCGCCAGCAGCTCGACAGGGGGGGGAGGTTTAGACTACAATGAGCAGTTCTTC.

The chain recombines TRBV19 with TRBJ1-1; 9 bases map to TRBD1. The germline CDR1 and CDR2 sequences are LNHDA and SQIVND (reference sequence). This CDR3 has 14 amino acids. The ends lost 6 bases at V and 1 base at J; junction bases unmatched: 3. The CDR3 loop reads CASRPGQGNTEAFF. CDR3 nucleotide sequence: TGTGCCAGTAGACCGGGACAGGGGAACACTGAAGCTTTCTTT.

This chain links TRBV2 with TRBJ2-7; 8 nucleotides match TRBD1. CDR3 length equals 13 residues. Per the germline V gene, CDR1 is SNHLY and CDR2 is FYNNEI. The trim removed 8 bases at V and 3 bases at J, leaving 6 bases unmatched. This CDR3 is CASVTGGYYEQYF. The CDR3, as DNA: TGTGCCAGCGTAACAGGGGGGTACTACGAGCAGTACTTC.

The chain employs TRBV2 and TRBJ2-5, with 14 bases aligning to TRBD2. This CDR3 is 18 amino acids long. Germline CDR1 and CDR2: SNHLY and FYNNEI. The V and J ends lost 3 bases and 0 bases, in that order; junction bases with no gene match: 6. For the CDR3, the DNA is TGTGCCAGCAGTGAGACCCGGACTAGCGGGGGGAACCAAGAGACCCAGTACTTC. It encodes CASSETRTSGGNQETQYF.

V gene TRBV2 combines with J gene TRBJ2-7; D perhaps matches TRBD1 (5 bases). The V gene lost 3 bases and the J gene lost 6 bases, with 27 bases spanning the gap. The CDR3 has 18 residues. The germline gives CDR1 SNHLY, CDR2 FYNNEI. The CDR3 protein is CASSEGRWSLTIHGEQYF. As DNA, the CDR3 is TGTGCCAGCAGTGAGGGGCGTTGGAGTCTAACTATACATGGCGAGCAGTACTTC.

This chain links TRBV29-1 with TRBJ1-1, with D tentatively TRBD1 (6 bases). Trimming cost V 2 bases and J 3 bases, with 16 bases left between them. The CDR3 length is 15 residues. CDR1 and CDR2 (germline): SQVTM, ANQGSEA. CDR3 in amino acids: CSVEWWRGADTEAFF. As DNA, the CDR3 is TGCAGCGTTGAATGGTGGCGGGGGGCGGACACTGAAGCTTTCTTT. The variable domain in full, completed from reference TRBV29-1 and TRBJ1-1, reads SAVISQKPSRDICQRGTSLTIQCQVDSQVTMMFWYRQQPGQSLTLIATANQGSEATYESGFVIDKFPISRPNLTFSTLTVSNMSPEDSSIYLCSVEWWRGADTEAFFGQGTRLTVV.